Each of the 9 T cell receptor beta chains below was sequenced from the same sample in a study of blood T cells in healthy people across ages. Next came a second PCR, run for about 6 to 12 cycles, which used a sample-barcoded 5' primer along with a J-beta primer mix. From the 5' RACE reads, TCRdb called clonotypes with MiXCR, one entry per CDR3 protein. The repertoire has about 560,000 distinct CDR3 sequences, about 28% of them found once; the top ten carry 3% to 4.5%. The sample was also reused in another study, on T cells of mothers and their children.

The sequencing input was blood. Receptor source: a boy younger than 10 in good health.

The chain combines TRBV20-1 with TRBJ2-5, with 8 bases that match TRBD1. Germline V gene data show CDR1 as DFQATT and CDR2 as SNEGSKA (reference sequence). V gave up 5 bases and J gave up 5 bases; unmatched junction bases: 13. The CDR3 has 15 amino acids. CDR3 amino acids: CSAGTLDRAGETQYF. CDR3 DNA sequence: TGCAGTGCTGGAACGCTGGACAGGGCGGGCGAGACCCAGTACTTC.

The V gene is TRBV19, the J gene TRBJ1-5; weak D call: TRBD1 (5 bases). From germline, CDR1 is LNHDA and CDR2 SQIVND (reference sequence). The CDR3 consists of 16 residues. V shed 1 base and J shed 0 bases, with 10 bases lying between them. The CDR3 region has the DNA TGTGCCAGTAGTATAGGCCCCAGGGATAGCAATCAGCCCCAGCATTTT. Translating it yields CASSIGPRDSNQPQHF. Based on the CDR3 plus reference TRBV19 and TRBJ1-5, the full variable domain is DGGITQSPKYLFRKEGQNVTLSCEQNLNHDAMYWYRQDPGQGLRLIYYSQIVNDFQKGDIAEGYSVSREKKESFPLTVTSAQKNPTAFYLCASSIGPRDSNQPQHFGDGTRLSIL.

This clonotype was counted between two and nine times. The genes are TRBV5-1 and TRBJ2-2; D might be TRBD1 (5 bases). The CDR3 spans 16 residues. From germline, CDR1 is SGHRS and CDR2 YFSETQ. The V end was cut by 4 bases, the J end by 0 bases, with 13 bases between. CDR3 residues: CASSPGQYANTGELFF. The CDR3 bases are TGCGCCAGCAGCCCAGGACAATACGCGAACACCGGGGAGCTGTTTTTT.

CDR3 bases: TGCGCCAGCAGCCCGATCGACAGCACAGATACGCAGTATTTT. This encodes CASSPIDSTDTQYF. This rearrangement joins TRBV5-1 to TRBJ2-3; D unresolved. Germline CDR1 reads SGHRS; CDR2 reads YFSETQ. V was trimmed by 4 bases and J by 0 bases, leaving 9 bases between them. The CDR3 covers 14 residues.

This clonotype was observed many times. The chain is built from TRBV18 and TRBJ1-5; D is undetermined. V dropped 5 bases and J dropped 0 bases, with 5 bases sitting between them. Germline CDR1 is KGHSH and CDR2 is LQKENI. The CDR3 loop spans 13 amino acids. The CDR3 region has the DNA TGTGCCAGCTCAGCCTATAGCAATCAGCCCCAGCATTTT. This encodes CASSAYSNQPQHF.

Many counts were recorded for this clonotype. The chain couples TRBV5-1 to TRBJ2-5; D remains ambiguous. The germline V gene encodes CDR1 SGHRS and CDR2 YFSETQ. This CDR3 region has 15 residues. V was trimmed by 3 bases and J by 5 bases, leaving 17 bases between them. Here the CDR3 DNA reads TGCGCCAGCAGCTCGGCGGACGGTGCTAGGGAGACCCAGTACTTC. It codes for CASSSADGARETQYF.

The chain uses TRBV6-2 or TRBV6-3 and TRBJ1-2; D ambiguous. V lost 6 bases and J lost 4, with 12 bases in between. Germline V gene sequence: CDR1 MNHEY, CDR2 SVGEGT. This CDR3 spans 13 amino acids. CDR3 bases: TGTGCCAGCAGCCCTGTCACCCGCTATGGCTACACCTTC. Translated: CASSPVTRYGYTF.

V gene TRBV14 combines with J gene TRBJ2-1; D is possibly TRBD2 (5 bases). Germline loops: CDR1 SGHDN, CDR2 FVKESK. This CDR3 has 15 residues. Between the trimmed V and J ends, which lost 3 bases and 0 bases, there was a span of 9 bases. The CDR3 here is CASSQVGSSYNEQFF. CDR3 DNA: TGTGCCAGCAGCCAGGTGGGGAGCTCCTACAATGAGCAGTTCTTC.

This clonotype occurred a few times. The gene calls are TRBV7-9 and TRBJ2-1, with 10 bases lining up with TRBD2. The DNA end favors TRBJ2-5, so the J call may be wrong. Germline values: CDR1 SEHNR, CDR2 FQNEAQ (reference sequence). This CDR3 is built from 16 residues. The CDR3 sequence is CASSLIPAGGRETQYF. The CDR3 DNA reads TGTGCCAGCAGCTTAATCCCAGCGGGGGGGCGAGAGACCCAGTACTTC.